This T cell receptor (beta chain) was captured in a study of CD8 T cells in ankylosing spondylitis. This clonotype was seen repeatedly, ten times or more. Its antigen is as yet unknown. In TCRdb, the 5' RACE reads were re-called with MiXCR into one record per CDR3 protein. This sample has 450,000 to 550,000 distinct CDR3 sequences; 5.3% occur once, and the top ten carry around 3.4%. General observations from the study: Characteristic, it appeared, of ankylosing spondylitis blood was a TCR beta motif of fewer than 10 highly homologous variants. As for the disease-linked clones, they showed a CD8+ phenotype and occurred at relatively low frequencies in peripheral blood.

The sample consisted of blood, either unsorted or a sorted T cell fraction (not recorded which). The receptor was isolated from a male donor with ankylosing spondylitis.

This CDR3 is CSASRLAGAADTQYF. DNA of the CDR3: TGCAGTGCTAGTCGCCTAGCGGGGGCCGCAGATACGCAGTATTTT. The V and J genes are TRBV20-1 and TRBJ2-3; 10 bases are shared with TRBD2. Germline V lookup: CDR1 DFQATT, CDR2 SNEGSKA (reference sequence). This CDR3 has 15 residues. With V trimmed by 3 bases and J by 4 bases, 7 bases remained unmatched.